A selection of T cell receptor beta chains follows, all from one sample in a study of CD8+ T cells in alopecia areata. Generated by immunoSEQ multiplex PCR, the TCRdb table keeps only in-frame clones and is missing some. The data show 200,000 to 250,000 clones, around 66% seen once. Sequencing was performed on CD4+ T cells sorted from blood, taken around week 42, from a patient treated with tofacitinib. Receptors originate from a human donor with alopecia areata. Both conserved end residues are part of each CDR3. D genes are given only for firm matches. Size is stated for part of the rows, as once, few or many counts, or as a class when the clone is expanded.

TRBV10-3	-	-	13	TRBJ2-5	CAISEKSQETQYF	TGTGCCATCAGTGAAAAAAGCCAAGAGACCCAGTACTTC
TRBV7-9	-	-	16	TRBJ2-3	CASSSGRLSSTDTQYF	TGTGCCAGCAGCTCTGGTAGGCTTTCTAGCACAGATACGCAGTATTTT
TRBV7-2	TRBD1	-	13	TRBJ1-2	CASSPQDRLGYTF	TGTGCCAGCAGCCCACAGGACAGGCTTGGCTACACCTTC
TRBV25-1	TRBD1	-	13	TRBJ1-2	CASSADRASGYTF	TGTGCCAGCAGTGCAGACAGGGCCTCTGGCTACACCTTC
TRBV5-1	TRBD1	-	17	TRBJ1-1	CASSPDRGTYQNTEAFF	TGCGCCAGCAGCCCCGACAGGGGGACCTACCAGAACACTGAAGCTTTCTTT
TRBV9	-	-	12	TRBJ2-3	CASRGSTDTQYF	TGTGCCAGCAGAGGAAGCACAGATACGCAGTATTTT
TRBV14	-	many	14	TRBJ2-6	CASSPLSGANVLTF	TGTGCCAGCAGCCCTCTATCTGGGGCCAACGTCCTGACTTTC
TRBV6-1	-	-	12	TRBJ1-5	CASSSQTKPQHF	TGTGCCAGCAGTTCGCAAACGAAACCCCAGCATTTT
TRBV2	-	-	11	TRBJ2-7	CASTFGAEQYF	TGTGCCAGCACGTTTGGGGCAGAGCAGTACTTC
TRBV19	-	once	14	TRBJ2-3	CASSFRLGTDTQYF	TGTGCCAGTAGTTTCCGACTAGGTACAGATACGCAGTATTTT
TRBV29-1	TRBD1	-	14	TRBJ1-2	CSADGAGGNYGYTF	TGCAGCGCCGACGGGGCAGGGGGTAACTATGGCTACACCTTC
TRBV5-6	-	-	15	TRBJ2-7	CASSLEGKVLAEQYF	TGTGCCAGCAGCTTGGAGGGGAAAGTTCTGGCCGAGCAGTACTTC
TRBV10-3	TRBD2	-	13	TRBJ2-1	CAIRLASGNEQFF	TGTGCCATCAGATTGGCTAGCGGGAATGAGCAGTTCTTC
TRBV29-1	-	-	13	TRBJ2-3	CSVDGQNTDTQYF	TGCAGCGTCGACGGACAGAACACAGATACGCAGTATTTT
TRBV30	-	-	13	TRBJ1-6	CAWKGTDNSPLHF	TGTGCCTGGAAAGGGACCGATAATTCACCCCTCCACTTT
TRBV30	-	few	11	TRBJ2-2	CAWSDTGELFF	TGTGCCTGGAGTGATACCGGGGAGCTGTTTTTT
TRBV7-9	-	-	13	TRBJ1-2	CASSFERNYGYTF	TGTGCCAGCAGCTTCGAGAGGAACTATGGCTACACCTTC
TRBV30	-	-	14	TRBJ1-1	CAWSLGREKSEAFF	TGTGCCTGGAGCCTCGGCAGGGAGAAATCTGAAGCTTTCTTT
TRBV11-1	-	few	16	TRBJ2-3	CASSLDSAPSTDTQYF	TGTGCCAGCAGCTTAGATTCAGCTCCTAGCACAGATACGCAGTATTTT
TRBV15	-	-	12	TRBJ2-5	CATSRPQGTQYF	TGTGCCACCAGCAGACCCCAGGGGACCCAGTACTTC
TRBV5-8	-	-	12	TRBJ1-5	CASGSRYQPQHF	TGTGCCAGCGGATCAAGATATCAGCCCCAGCATTTT
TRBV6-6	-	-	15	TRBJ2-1	CASSYSASSYNEQFF	TGTGCCAGCAGTTACTCGGCCAGCTCCTACAATGAGCAGTTCTTC
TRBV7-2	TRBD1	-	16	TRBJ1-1	CASSRSTRTGNTEAFF	TGTGCCAGCAGCCGATCTACCAGGACAGGGAACACTGAAGCTTTCTTT
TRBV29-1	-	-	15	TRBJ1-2	CSVQGGNRVRSGYTF	TGCAGCGTTCAGGGAGGGAACAGGGTGAGGTCCGGCTACACCTTC
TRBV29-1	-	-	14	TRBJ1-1	CSVERGGVNTEAFF	TGCAGCGTTGAACGGGGGGGAGTGAACACTGAAGCTTTCTTT
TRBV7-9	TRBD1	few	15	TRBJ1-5	CASSPDRGGNQPQHF	TGTGCCAGCAGCCCAGACAGGGGTGGCAATCAGCCCCAGCATTTT
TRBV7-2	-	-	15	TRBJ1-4	CASSSHGGANEKLFF	TGTGCCAGCAGCTCCCACGGGGGGGCTAATGAAAAACTGTTTTTT
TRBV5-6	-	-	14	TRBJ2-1	CASKLAGPGDEQFF	TGTGCCAGCAAATTGGCAGGACCCGGGGATGAGCAGTTCTTC
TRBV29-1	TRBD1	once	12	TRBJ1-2	CSVGQGVNGYTF	TGCAGCGTTGGACAGGGGGTTAATGGCTACACCTTC
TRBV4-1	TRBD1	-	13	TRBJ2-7	CASSRGQGDEQYF	TGCGCCAGCAGCCGAGGACAGGGTGACGAGCAGTACTTC
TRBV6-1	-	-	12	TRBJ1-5	CASLGLIQPQHF	TGTGCCAGCCTGGGCCTGATTCAGCCCCAGCATTTT
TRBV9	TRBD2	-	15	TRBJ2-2	CASTNFTGGTGELFF	TGTGCCAGCACCAATTTCACGGGGGGCACCGGGGAGCTGTTTTTT
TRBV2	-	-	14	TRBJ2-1	CATQVVGTPDEQFF	TGTGCCACCCAGGTCGTAGGGACTCCCGATGAGCAGTTCTTC
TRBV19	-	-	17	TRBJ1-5	CASSISRGANSNQPQHF	TGTGCCAGTAGTATCTCACGGGGAGCGAATAGCAATCAGCCCCAGCATTTT
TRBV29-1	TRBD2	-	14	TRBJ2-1	CSVELASGGSEQFF	TGCAGCGTTGAACTGGCTAGCGGGGGGAGCGAGCAGTTCTTC
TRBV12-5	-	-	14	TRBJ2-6	CASGSRTGANVLTF	TGTGCTAGTGGTTCCAGGACTGGGGCCAACGTCCTGACTTTC
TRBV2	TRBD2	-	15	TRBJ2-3	CASNQRGDRTDTQYF	TGTGCCAGCAACCAGCGGGGGGACCGCACAGATACGCAGTATTTT
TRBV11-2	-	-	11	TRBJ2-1	CASSLEREQFF	TGTGCCAGCAGCTTAGAGCGGGAGCAGTTCTTC
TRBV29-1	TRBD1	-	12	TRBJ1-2	CSVGDSLYGYTF	TGCAGCGTGGGGGACAGTCTCTATGGCTACACCTTC
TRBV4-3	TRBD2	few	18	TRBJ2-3	CASSQIYSGGPSTDTQYF	TGCGCCAGCAGCCAGATTTATAGCGGGGGGCCAAGCACAGATACGCAGTATTTT
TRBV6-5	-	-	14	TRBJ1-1	CASSYSRVGTEAFF	TGTGCCAGCAGTTACTCAAGGGTGGGGACTGAAGCTTTCTTT
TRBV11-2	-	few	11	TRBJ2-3	CASSFTDTQYF	TGTGCCAGCAGTTTCACAGATACGCAGTATTTT
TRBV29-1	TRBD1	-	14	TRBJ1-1	CSVCGQGIWAEAFF	TGCAGCGTATGCGGACAGGGGATATGGGCTGAAGCTTTCTTT
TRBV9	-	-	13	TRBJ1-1	CASSVERGRRAFF	TGTGCCAGCAGCGTAGAACGGGGCAGGCGCGCTTTCTTT
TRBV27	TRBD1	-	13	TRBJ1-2	CASRGQLNYGYTF	TGTGCCAGCCGGGGACAGCTTAACTATGGCTACACCTTC
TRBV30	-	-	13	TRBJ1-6	CAWRPDSDSPLHF	TGTGCCTGGAGGCCGGACAGCGATTCACCCCTCCACTTT
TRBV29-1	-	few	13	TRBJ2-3	CSVEAAGGYTQYF	TGCAGCGTTGAAGCAGCGGGCGGCTATACGCAGTATTTT
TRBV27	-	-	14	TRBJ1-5	CASSLKPLNQPQHF	TGTGCCAGCAGTTTAAAACCACTAAATCAGCCCCAGCATTTT
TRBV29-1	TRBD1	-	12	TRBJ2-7	CSVGTGLYEQYF	TGCAGCGTTGGGACAGGGCTCTACGAGCAGTACTTC
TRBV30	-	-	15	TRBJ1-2	CAWSVLARANYGYTF	TGTGCCTGGAGTGTTCTGGCGAGAGCTAACTATGGCTACACCTTC
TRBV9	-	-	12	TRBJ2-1	CGSSVDGNEQFF	TGTGGCAGCAGCGTAGACGGCAATGAGCAGTTCTTC
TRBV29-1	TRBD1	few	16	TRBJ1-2	CSTDSGTGPKNTGYTF	TGCAGCACCGACTCCGGGACAGGCCCTAAAAACACGGGCTACACCTTC
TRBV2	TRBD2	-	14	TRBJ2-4	CASSVAPAGVLQYF	TGTGCCAGCAGTGTAGCCCCAGCGGGGGTACTTCAGTACTTC
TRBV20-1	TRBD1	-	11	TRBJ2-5	CSATTGETQYF	TGCAGTGCGACGACAGGGGAGACCCAGTACTTC